One sample yielded the 27 T cell receptor beta chains listed below, sequenced in a study of cytomegalovirus exposure and HLA in healthy donors (dated by TCRdb to about 2017). Receptors were amplified or captured by the immunoSEQ multiplex PCR assay. A mixture of 60 forward primers for TCR Vbeta segments and 13 reverse primers for TCR Jbeta segments was used in the multiplex PCR. Held by TCRdb, this immuneACCESS table contains in-frame sequences only and omits some clones. Under half of the omission traces to an unresolved V gene where checked; the cause of the rest is unknown. The sample table contains about 69,000 clones; only one count was recorded for approximately 80% of them. Roughly 3% of the sample belongs to the ten largest clones. Sequenced sample: PBMCs. These receptors were taken from a man between 18 and 35 years old in good health and CMV-seronegative.

The chain employs TRBV6-5 and TRBJ1-5, with 8 bases that match TRBD1. J was trimmed by 7 bases and V by 5 bases; bases with no gene match: 10. The CDR3 covers 15 residues. Germline V gene data show CDR1 as MNHEY and CDR2 as SVGAGI. The CDR3 bases are TGTGCCAGCAGTCCAACCGACAGGGGAGAGCAGCCCCAGCATTTT. As protein: CASSPTDRGEQPQHF.

The gene calls are TRBV6-5 and TRBJ2-1; D is unclear. The CDR3 is 11 residues long. The germline gives CDR1 MNHEY, CDR2 SVGAGI. V lost 3 bases and J 5 bases, leaving 2 bases between the germline ends. CDR3 sequence (DNA): TGTGCCAGCAGTTATAACAATGAGCAGTTCTTC. Translating gives CASSYNNEQFF.

This clone was recorded only once. The J gene is TRBJ2-1, the V gene TRBV7-2; 7 bases are a match to TRBD2. The length of the CDR3 is 16 residues. V lost 4 bases and J lost 2; bases outside the gene matches: 8. Per germline, CDR1 SGHTA and CDR2 FQGNSA. The CDR3 DNA sequence: TGTGCCAGCAGCTCAATAACTAGCGCCCCCTACAATGAGCAGTTCTTC. Its protein product is CASSSITSAPYNEQFF. Filled out from reference TRBV7-2 and TRBJ2-1, the complete variable domain reads GAGVSQSPSNKVTEKGKDVELRCDPISGHTALYWYRQSLGQGLEFLIYFQGNSAPDKSGLPSDRFSAERTGGSVSTLTIQRTQQEDSAVYLCASSSITSAPYNEQFFGPGTRLTVL.

This rearrangement joins TRBV15 to TRBJ2-7; D uncertain. Trimming cost V 0 bases and J 6 bases, with 18 bases left between them. Per germline, CDR1 LNHNV and CDR2 YYDKDF (reference sequence). The CDR3 is 16 residues long. CDR3: CATSRDRISQVGEQYF. Here the CDR3 DNA reads TGTGCCACCAGCAGAGATCGTATTTCCCAGGTCGGCGAGCAGTACTTC. Using reference TRBV15 and TRBJ2-7 for the parts outside the CDR3, the full variable domain is DAMVIQNPRYQVTQFGKPVTLSCSQTLNHNVMYWYQQKSSQAPKLLFHYYDKDFNNEADTPDNFQSRRPNTSFCFLDIRSPGLGDTAMYLCATSRDRISQVGEQYFGPGTRLTVT.

The CDR3 protein is CASLSGLAGAQETQYF. For the CDR3, the DNA is TGCGCCAGCCTTTCCGGGCTAGCGGGGGCTCAAGAGACCCAGTACTTC. The chain joins TRBV5-1 to TRBJ2-5; 10 bases are shared with TRBD2. This CDR3 spans 16 amino acids. CDR1 is SGHRS and CDR2 is YFSETQ in the germline V gene. The V and J ends lost 7 bases and 2 bases, in that order; junction bases with no gene match: 11.

J is TRBJ2-3 and V is TRBV2, with TRBD2 matching over 8 bases. The CDR3 is 18 amino acids. The V gene end was trimmed by 2 bases and the J gene end by 1 base; junction bases not matched to a gene: 11. Germline V gene lookup returns CDR1 SNHLY and CDR2 FYNNEI. The CDR3 spells CASSERAGGGSRTDTQYF. CDR3 DNA sequence: TGTGCCAGCAGTGAACGGGCGGGGGGCGGTTCTCGCACAGATACGCAGTATTTT.

This clone was seen just once. The chain carries TRBV6-5 and TRBJ2-2; 10 positions agree with TRBD2. Germline V lookup: CDR1 MNHEY, CDR2 SVGAGI. This CDR3 is built from 13 residues. V shed 8 bases, J shed 4 bases, and the junction held 1 base outside the gene matches. The CDR3 here is CASSSGGTGELFF. CDR3 bases: TGTGCCAGCTCTAGCGGGGGCACCGGGGAGCTGTTTTTT.

This clone was detected once. The J gene is TRBJ2-5, the V gene TRBV11-3; 10 bases line up with TRBD2. The V gene end was trimmed by 5 bases and the J gene end by 0 bases; junction bases not matched to a gene: 9. Germline CDR1 reads SGHNT; CDR2 reads YENEEA. The CDR3 covers 17 residues. The CDR3 nucleotides read TGTGCCAGCAGCCCCGGACTAGCGGCTCCGTACCAAGAGACCCAGTACTTC. Translating it yields CASSPGLAAPYQETQYF.

This clone occurred a few times. The chain employs TRBV18 and TRBJ2-1; D is possibly TRBD2 (5 bases). The V end lost 6 bases, the J end lost 9 bases, and 15 bases lay between the germline ends. Germline V CDR1 and CDR2: KGHSH, LQKENI. The length of the CDR3 is 13 residues. The DNA of the CDR3 is TGTGCCAGCTCCCCCTCTAGTGGGAGTGAGCAGTTCTTC. It translates to CASSPSSGSEQFF. The full variable domain, rest sourced from reference TRBV18 and TRBJ2-1, is NAGVMQNPRHLVRRRGQEARLRCSPMKGHSHVYWYRQLPEEGLKFMVYLQKENIIDESGMPKERFSAEFPKEGPSILRIQQVVRGDSAAYFCASSPSSGSEQFFGPGTRLTVL.

The rearrangement links TRBV28 to TRBJ1-1; TRBD1 matches at 7 bases. CDR3 length: 13 amino acids. Germline CDR1 reads MDHEN; CDR2 reads SYDVKM. Trimming cost V 4 bases and J 3 bases; bases outside gene matches: 2. CDR3 protein: CASSSGGHTEAFF. CDR3 DNA sequence: TGTGCCAGCAGTTCAGGGGGTCACACTGAAGCTTTCTTT.

The rearrangement uses TRBV7-9 and TRBJ2-1, with 10 bases fitting TRBD1. Germline CDR1 is SEHNR and CDR2 is FQNEAQ (reference sequence). V lost 3 bases, J lost 6 bases, and 5 bases stayed unmatched. This CDR3 is built from 15 residues. CDR3 nucleotides: TGTGCCAGCAGCTTTTTGACAGGGGGCTTCAATGAGCAGTTCTTC. Protein sequence: CASSFLTGGFNEQFF.

V and J are TRBV6-6 and TRBJ1-2, with D perhaps matching TRBD1 (5 bases). The CDR3 loop spans 15 amino acids. The germline V gene encodes CDR1 MNHNY and CDR2 SVGAGI (reference sequence). Deletions cut 5 bases from V and 0 bases from J, with 13 bases between. In nucleotides, the CDR3 is TGTGCCAGCAGTACATCCACAGGATCTAACTATGGCTACACCTTC. It encodes CASSTSTGSNYGYTF.

The CDR3 is CAWSGSVSNQPQHF. The CDR3 DNA follows: TGTGCCTGGAGTGGGTCAGTTAGCAATCAGCCCCAGCATTTT. This sequence joins TRBV30 and TRBJ1-5; D not certain. Germline V CDR1 and CDR2: GTSNPN, SVGIG (reference sequence). The CDR3 sequence is 14 residues long. V lost 1 base, J lost 0 bases, and 7 bases lay in between.

This clone was observed a handful of times. The rearrangement joins TRBV29-1 to TRBJ1-2, with D hard to call. Germline CDR1 reads SQVTM; CDR2 reads ANQGSEA. Trimming pared 5 bases from V and 0 bases from J, leaving 7 bases between. The CDR3 covers 12 residues. The CDR3 here is CSVWETNYGYTF. In DNA form, the CDR3 reads TGCAGCGTTTGGGAGACTAACTATGGCTACACCTTC.

The chain combines TRBV19 with TRBJ1-6; the D is unclear. Germline lookup yields CDR1 LNHDA and CDR2 SQIVND (reference sequence). Trimming cost V 5 bases and J 8 bases, with 7 bases left between them. This CDR3 spans 12 amino acids. This chain's CDR3 is CASSWRDSPLHF. The CDR3 region has the DNA TGTGCCAGTAGTTGGCGGGATTCACCCCTCCACTTT.

V gene TRBV7-3 combines with J gene TRBJ1-2; TRBD1 might be the D (6 bases). Germline V lookup: CDR1 SGHTA, CDR2 FQGTGA. The CDR3 runs 17 residues. The V gene lost 0 bases and the J gene lost 8 bases, with 22 bases spanning the gap. CDR3 sequence reads: CASSLTGASNLKAGYTF. CDR3 coding DNA: TGTGCCAGCAGCTTAACGGGGGCCTCCAACCTTAAGGCGGGCTACACCTTC.

The J gene is TRBJ2-7, the V gene TRBV28; 7 bases fit TRBD1. CDR1 and CDR2 from the germline V gene are MDHEN and SYDVKM. The CDR3 consists of 12 residues. V lost 6 bases, J lost 9 bases, and 8 bases stayed unmatched. The CDR3 DNA reads TGTGCCAGCAGCAGACAGGGATCGGTGCAGTACGTC. This sequence encodes CASSRQGSVQYV.

V usage is TRBV18 and J usage is TRBJ2-7; perhaps TRBD1 as D (5 bases). The CDR3 extends over 13 amino acids. CDR1 and CDR2 (germline): KGHSH, LQKENI. The V gene lost 2 bases and the J gene lost 5 bases, with 10 bases spanning the gap. The CDR3 spells CASSPVQGNEQYF. The CDR3 nucleotides are TGTGCCAGCTCACCAGTCCAGGGAAACGAGCAGTACTTC. Based on the CDR3 plus reference TRBV18 and TRBJ2-7, the full variable domain is NAGVMQNPRHLVRRRGQEARLRCSPMKGHSHVYWYRQLPEEGLKFMVYLQKENIIDESGMPKERFSAEFPKEGPSILRIQQVVRGDSAAYFCASSPVQGNEQYFGPGTRLTVT.

V is TRBV19 and J is TRBJ1-1; D is perhaps TRBD1 (6 bases). V was clipped by 3 bases and J by 3 bases, with 14 bases between them. This CDR3 has 15 residues. The germline CDR1 and CDR2 sequences are LNHDA and SQIVND (reference sequence). The CDR3 protein is CASSIGGRRDTEAFF. The CDR3 DNA reads as TGTGCCAGTAGTATCGGGGGGCGCCGGGACACTGAAGCTTTCTTT.

J is TRBJ1-2 and V is TRBV9, with D perhaps TRBD1 (5 bases). This CDR3 has 12 amino acids. V shed 4 bases and J shed 4 bases, with 8 bases lying between them. CDR1 SGDLS and CDR2 YYNGEE come from the germline V gene. CDR3 amino acids: CASSPDSYGYTF. The CDR3 nucleotides are TGTGCCAGCAGCCCCGACAGCTATGGCTACACCTTC.

J is TRBJ2-7 and V is TRBV6-6, with TRBD1 as a possible D gene (6 bases). This CDR3 is built from 14 residues. The germline V and J ends were trimmed by 9 bases and 3 bases, with 18 bases remaining between them. CDR1 and CDR2 (germline): MNHNY, SVGAGI (reference sequence). The chain's CDR3 is CASRERQADYEQYV. The CDR3 DNA sequence: TGTGCCAGTCGAGAGAGACAGGCCGACTACGAGCAGTACGTC.

This clone turned up a few times. The chain uses TRBV12-2 and TRBJ2-7; the table calls TRBD1, which could not be checked here. TRBV12-2 is a pseudogene. The CDR3 length is 17 residues. The CDR3 DNA reads TGTGCAAGTCGCGAGGACACACAGGGGGTAGTTTTGTACGAGCAGTACGTC. It yields the protein CASREDTQGVVLYEQYV.

The rearrangement links TRBV4-2 to TRBJ1-3; 7 bases line up with TRBD1. Germline loops: CDR1 LGHNA, CDR2 YNFKEQ. This CDR3 spans 15 amino acids. With 3 bases clipped from V and 2 bases from J, the junction kept 4 bases outside the gene matches. CDR3 loop: CASSQRTGTGNTIYF. For the CDR3, the DNA is TGTGCCAGCAGCCAGAGGACAGGAACTGGAAACACCATATATTTT.

This chain connects TRBV5-1 to TRBJ2-2; D call uncertain. V was shortened by 0 bases and J by 4 bases, with 4 bases between the two germline ends. Germline V gives CDR1 SGHRS, CDR2 YFSETQ. The CDR3 sequence is 13 residues long. CDR3 loop: CASSLAITGELFF. CDR3 sequence (DNA): TGCGCCAGCAGCTTGGCCATCACCGGGGAGCTGTTTTTT.

The CDR3 loop reads CASSLGPGGQDTQYF. DNA of the CDR3: TGTGCCAGCAGCTTGGGCCCGGGGGGGCAGGATACGCAGTATTTT. The V call is TRBV13, the J call TRBJ2-3, with 8 bases fitting TRBD2. V dropped 3 bases and J dropped 6; count of bases not matched to a gene: 8. The CDR3 runs 15 residues. CDR1 is PRHDT and CDR2 is FYEKMQ in the germline V gene (reference sequence).

There are a few counts of this clone. The genes are TRBV2 and TRBJ2-1, with a weak D call TRBD2 (5 bases). The CDR3 consists of 14 residues. V was cut by 3 bases and J by 9 bases, with 15 bases left in between. Per the germline V gene, CDR1 is SNHLY and CDR2 is FYNNEI. CDR3 in DNA: TGTGCCAGCAGTGAGCGTGAACTAGTGTCTGAGCAGTTCTTC. It yields the protein CASSERELVSEQFF.

The chain joins TRBV14 to TRBJ2-1, with D hard to call. Germline CDR1 and CDR2: SGHDN and FVKESK. The CDR3 is 14 residues long. V shed 0 bases and J shed 8 bases, with 11 bases lying between them. CDR3 nucleotide sequence: TGTGCCAGCAGCCAAGAACTCTTCGAGGATGAGCAGTTCTTC. As protein: CASSQELFEDEQFF.